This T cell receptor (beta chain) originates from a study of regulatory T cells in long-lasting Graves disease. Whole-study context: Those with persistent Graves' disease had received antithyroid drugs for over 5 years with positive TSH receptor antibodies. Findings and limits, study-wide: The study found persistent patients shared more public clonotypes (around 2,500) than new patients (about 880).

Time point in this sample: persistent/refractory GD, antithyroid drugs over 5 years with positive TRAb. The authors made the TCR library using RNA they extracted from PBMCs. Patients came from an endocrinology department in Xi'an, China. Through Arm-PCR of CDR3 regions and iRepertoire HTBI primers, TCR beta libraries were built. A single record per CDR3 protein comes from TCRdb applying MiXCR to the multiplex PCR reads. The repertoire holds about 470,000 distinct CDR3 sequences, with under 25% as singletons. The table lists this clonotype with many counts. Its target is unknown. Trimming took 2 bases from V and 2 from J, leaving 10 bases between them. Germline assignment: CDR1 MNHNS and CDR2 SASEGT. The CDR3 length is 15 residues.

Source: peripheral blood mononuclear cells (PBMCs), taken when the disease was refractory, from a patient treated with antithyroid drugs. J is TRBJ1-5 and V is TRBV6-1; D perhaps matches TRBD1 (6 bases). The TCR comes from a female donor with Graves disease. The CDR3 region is CASSENRDGNQPQHF. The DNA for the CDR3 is TGTGCCAGCAGTGAAAACAGGGATGGCAATCAGCCCCAGCATTTT.